This TCR beta chain was identified in a study of blood T cell repertoires in COVID-19. Whole-study context: From the United States, Italy and Spain came samples of acute and convalescent COVID-19. PBMCs, B-cell-depleted T cells, or T cells were the source of the cDNA or gDNA that made up the material.

As for this clone: The sample carries other DNA sequences with the same CDR3.

In the authors' workflow: Estimates of nucleated cell counts were drawn from the amplification of reference gene primers. Repertoires were generated with immunoSEQ multiplex PCR, while TCRdb's copy carries only in-frame clones and drops some. Clonal size and the V and J genes are those of that table, whereas D and trimming came from the DNA. The sample carries a few hundred thousand clones, roughly 80% recorded once. The source material was peripheral blood. This clonotype was obtained from a young woman with acute or convalescent COVID-19.

In nucleotides, the CDR3 is TGCGCCAGCAGCTTGGTTCCGGGGAACACTGAAGCTTTCTTT. Translated: CASSLVPGNTEAFF. The chain uses TRBV5-1 and TRBJ1-1; D unclear. The CDR3 sequence is 14 residues long. Trimming stripped 0 bases from V and 1 base from J, with 7 bases between. Germline lookup yields CDR1 SGHRS and CDR2 YFSETQ.